This TCR beta chain stems from a study of PD-1 blockade in classical Hodgkin lymphoma. Findings and caveats of the study: According to reports, newly diagnosed patients had lower baseline TCR diversity than healthy donors, and relapsed/refractory patients had lower baseline TCR diversity still.

V lost 3 bases and J lost 2, with 2 bases in between. Germline-derived CDR1 and CDR2 are SGDLS and YYNGEE. The CDR3 consists of 12 residues. TCRdb's copy holds only in-frame clones and misses some; the assay was immunoSEQ multiplex PCR. The table records 50,000 to 65,000 clones, about 91% of them present only once. Exposure to brentuximab vedotin varied, and each patient had relapsed following autologous stem cell transplantation. Regarding this clone: The antigen is unknown.

The sequence was collected from a human donor with classical Hodgkin lymphoma. This specimen was peripheral blood mononuclear cells (PBMCs), taken before the second cycle of nivolumab. The chain couples TRBV9 to TRBJ2-2; D uncertain. This chain's CDR3 is CASSANTGELFF. The CDR3 DNA reads as TGTGCCAGCAGCGCCAACACCGGGGAGCTGTTTTTT.